This TCR beta chain was found in a study of cytomegalovirus exposure and HLA in healthy donors. For the study at large: Researchers previously reported finding fewer than 120 million unique TCR beta sequences from around 200 million T cells. Study-wide results and limits: Rare sequences made up most TCRs, while some public TCRs were found in many donors. A later analysis revealed that TCR association rates differed between HLA loci, peaking at DRB1 and bottoming out at HLA-C.

This clone occurred a few times. The antigen is not known. Other DNA sequences from this sample encode an identical CDR3 as well. Unmatched junction bases numbered 3, after V lost 0 bases and J lost 4 bases. The CDR3 consists of 15 residues. Germline V gene lookup returns CDR1 SGHRS and CDR2 YFSETQ. Researchers ran the PCR with 60 Vbeta and 13 Jbeta primers. Libraries were prepared by immunoSEQ multiplex PCR; TCRdb keeps only in-frame clonotypes and omits some of them. Of some 100,000 clones listed, about 70% are singletons. The rearrangement links TRBV5-1 to TRBJ2-2, with 7 bases matching TRBD1. This clonotype was obtained from a woman in her thirties or forties in good health and CMV-seropositive. Input material: PBMCs. The CDR3 sequence: CASSLVAGGTGELFF. CDR3 bases: TGCGCCAGCAGCTTGGTGGCAGGGGGCACCGGGGAGCTGTTTTTT.